One sample yielded the 18 T cell receptor beta chains listed below, sequenced in a study of cytomegalovirus exposure and HLA in healthy donors. In the PCR, 60 Vbeta and 13 Jbeta primers were used. Clones were read by immunoSEQ multiplex PCR, and TCRdb kept only the in-frame ones, dropping some. The sample consists of 65,000 to 85,000 clones, roughly four fifths of them appearing once. Sequenced: PBMCs. The receptors here all came from a male donor in good health and CMV-seropositive.

V gene TRBV6-1 combines with J gene TRBJ2-7, with 7 bases that match TRBD1. CDR1 and CDR2 from the germline V gene are MNHNS and SASEGT. This CDR3 region has 16 residues. The V gene end was trimmed by 3 bases and the J gene end by 0 bases; junction bases not matched to a gene: 8. For the CDR3, the DNA is TGTGCCAGCAGTGATCAGGACAGGACTTCCTCCTACGAGCAGTACTTC. Residues: CASSDQDRTSSYEQYF.

J is TRBJ1-2 and V is TRBV5-1, with D possibly matching TRBD1 (5 bases). Germline CDR1 is SGHRS and CDR2 is YFSETQ. V dropped 0 bases and J dropped 12 bases, with 15 bases sitting between them. This CDR3 contains 13 residues. As DNA, the CDR3 is TGCGCCAGCAGCTTGGCCTTCAGGGATGAGGACACCTTC. Encoded protein: CASSLAFRDEDTF. Full variable domain (missing parts from reference TRBV5-1 and TRBJ1-2): KAGVTQTPRYLIKTRGQQVTLSCSPISGHRSVSWYQQTPGQGLQFLFEYFSETQRNKGNFPGRFSGRQFSNSRSEMNVSTLELGDSALYLCASSLAFRDEDTFGSGTRLTVV.

The genes are TRBV11-3 and TRBJ2-1; perhaps TRBD1 as D (6 bases). The germline gives CDR1 SGHNT, CDR2 YENEEA. The CDR3 is 13 amino acids. Trimming removed 5 bases from V and 5 bases from J, with 10 bases in between. The CDR3 DNA reads as TGTGCCAGCAGCCTGAGGGGGAACAATGAGCAGTTCTTC. Translating gives CASSLRGNNEQFF.

CDR3 region: CASRLDGGLYEQYF. CDR3 nucleotides: TGTGCCAGCAGGCTGGACGGAGGGCTCTACGAGCAGTACTTC. V is TRBV2 and J is TRBJ2-5; D is perhaps TRBD2 (6 bases). The J call is doubtful: the DNA matches TRBJ2-7 better. The CDR3 spans 14 residues. In germline, CDR1 is SNHLY, CDR2 FYNNEI.

In its sample, this clone was seen once. The rearrangement links TRBV30 to TRBJ2-2; 7 bases fit TRBD2. Losses at the gene ends were 4 bases for V and 6 bases for J; bases not matched to a gene: 11. The CDR3 extends over 15 amino acids. The germline V gene encodes CDR1 GTSNPN and CDR2 SVGIG (reference sequence). This CDR3 reads CAWTPITAGAGELFF. The CDR3 DNA reads TGTGCCTGGACCCCTATCACGGCGGGGGCCGGGGAGCTGTTTTTT.

This clone was observed once. The genes are TRBV9 and TRBJ2-5, with 7 bases matching TRBD2. CDR1 is SGDLS, CDR2 YYNGEE, per germline. V lost 0 bases and J lost 4; bases outside the gene matches: 3. This CDR3 region has 14 residues. CDR3 loop: CASSVGAGAETQYF. CDR3 coding DNA: TGTGCCAGCAGCGTAGGGGCGGGAGCAGAGACCCAGTACTTC.

The V and J genes are TRBV10-1 and TRBJ2-7; 7 bases line up with TRBD1. From germline, CDR1 is WNHNN and CDR2 SYGVQD (reference sequence). This CDR3 contains 14 residues. J gave up 3 bases and V 4 bases, and 6 bases lay outside the gene matches. The CDR3 DNA reads TGCGCCAGCAGTGGCCCAGACAGGGACTACGAGCAGTACTTC. Its protein is CASSGPDRDYEQYF.

The chain combines TRBV5-6 with TRBJ1-2, with D possibly being TRBD1 (5 bases). Trimming left V 0 bases short and J 4 bases short, with 10 bases between. CDR3 length equals 14 residues. Germline loops: CDR1 SGHDT, CDR2 YYEEEE. The CDR3 protein is CASSLEGAGYGYTF. DNA for the CDR3: TGTGCCAGCAGCTTGGAAGGGGCCGGCTATGGCTACACCTTC.

The rearrangement uses TRBV9 and TRBJ2-1; D perhaps matches TRBD2 (6 bases). This CDR3 contains 16 residues. The V gene's germline CDR1 is SGDLS and CDR2 YYNGEE. The V end lost 0 bases, the J end lost 8 bases, and 18 bases lay between the germline ends. The CDR3 region is CASSVVGSGGNYEQFF. For the CDR3, the DNA is TGTGCCAGCAGCGTAGTTGGGTCTGGCGGGAACTATGAGCAGTTCTTC.

V is TRBV7-9 and J is TRBJ2-2, with a tentative D call TRBD1 (6 bases). Germline CDR1 reads SEHNR; CDR2 reads FQNEAQ (reference sequence). The CDR3 totals 18 residues. V lost 3 bases to trimming and J lost 8 bases, with 25 bases between them. The CDR3 is CASSFPRQGPWSPGELFF. CDR3 coding DNA: TGTGCCAGCAGCTTCCCCCGTCAGGGGCCCTGGAGTCCTGGGGAGCTGTTTTTT.

The chain combines TRBV19 with TRBJ2-7; 7 nucleotides agree with TRBD1. The J segment lost 2 bases and the V segment lost 6 bases, leaving 4 bases of the junction unmatched. The CDR3 runs 13 residues. In germline, CDR1 is LNHDA, CDR2 SQIVND (reference sequence). The CDR3 DNA follows: TGTGCCAGTAGCCCGGGACAGACCTACGAGCAGTACTTC. Its protein is CASSPGQTYEQYF.

This clone was recorded a few times. The V call is TRBV9, the J call TRBJ2-5, with TRBD1 matching 8 bases. The end of the DNA is better explained by TRBJ2-7, so the J call may be wrong. Germline-derived CDR1 and CDR2 are SGDLS and YYNGEE. The CDR3 consists of 14 residues. CDR3 in amino acids: CASSTGQGSYEQYF. Written as DNA, the CDR3 is TGTGCCAGCAGCACCGGACAGGGTTCCTACGAGCAGTACTTC.

This chain links TRBV5-1 with TRBJ1-1; no clear D. With 4 bases removed from V and 0 bases from J, the gap between germline ends came to 10 bases. CDR1 is SGHRS and CDR2 is YFSETQ in the germline V gene. This CDR3 comprises 14 residues. CDR3 bases: TGCGCCAGCAGCATGGACGGTTTGAACACTGAAGCTTTCTTT. Its protein product is CASSMDGLNTEAFF.

For the CDR3, the DNA is TGTGCCAGCAGCTTACCGGGGTTGAACACTGAAGCTTTCTTT. It specifies CASSLPGLNTEAFF. This chain uses TRBV11-1 with TRBJ1-1; D gene ambiguous. CDR1 is SGHAT, CDR2 FQDESV, per germline (reference sequence). The germline V and J ends were trimmed by 2 bases and 0 bases, with 7 bases remaining between them. CDR3 length: 14 residues.

The chain has TRBV2 and TRBJ1-5; 10 bases are shared with TRBD1. V trimming: 3 bases; J trimming: 6 bases; junction bases outside the gene matches: 5. The CDR3 totals 15 residues. Germline assignment: CDR1 SNHLY and CDR2 FYNNEI. This CDR3 is CASSDVTGGVQPQHF. The CDR3 DNA sequence: TGTGCCAGCAGTGATGTGACAGGGGGCGTTCAGCCCCAGCATTTT.

CDR3 protein: CASSMFGEGLPGYTF. The DNA for the CDR3 is TGTGCCAGTAGTATGTTCGGGGAAGGGCTCCCGGGGTACACCTTC. This chain links TRBV19 with TRBJ1-2; D is unclear. CDR1 is LNHDA, CDR2 SQIVND, per germline (reference sequence). This CDR3 region has 15 residues. Between the trimmed V and J ends, which lost 3 bases and 11 bases, there was a span of 22 bases.

This clone has only a few counts. V gene TRBV19 combines with J gene TRBJ1-6; the match to TRBD1 covers 9 bases. The CDR3 is made up of 14 amino acids. Per germline, CDR1 LNHDA and CDR2 SQIVND (reference sequence). With V trimmed by 3 bases and J by 7 bases, 1 base remained unmatched. The CDR3 protein is CASSMGQGNSPLHF. CDR3 DNA sequence: TGTGCCAGTAGTATGGGACAGGGAAATTCACCCCTCCACTTT.

The chain employs TRBV11-3 and TRBJ2-2; D is perhaps TRBD2 (5 bases). Germline CDR1 is SGHNT and CDR2 is YENEEA. Trimming pared 5 bases from V and 4 bases from J, leaving 11 bases between. This CDR3 has 14 residues. The CDR3 nucleotides read TGTGCCAGCAGCGCTAGTCGGGGCACCGGGGAGCTGTTTTTT. This translates into CASSASRGTGELFF.